A single sample is the source of the 27 T cell receptor beta chains below, sequenced in a study of cytomegalovirus exposure and HLA in healthy donors. The PCR was carried out with 60 Vbeta primers and 13 Jbeta primers. Produced via immunoSEQ multiplex PCR; TCRdb's table is partial and in-frame only. Here the sample table reports about 140,000 clones. Material: PBMCs. These receptors came from a woman between 18 and 29 years old in good health and CMV-seronegative.

The V call is TRBV29-1, the J call TRBJ1-1, with a possible D match to TRBD1 (5 bases). Trimming removed 7 bases from V and 4 bases from J, with 13 bases in between. The CDR3 spans 12 residues. Germline values: CDR1 SQVTM, CDR2 ANQGSEA. The CDR3 is CSGYSGGTEAFF. CDR3 DNA sequence: TGCAGCGGCTATTCGGGGGGCACTGAAGCTTTCTTT.

The chain couples TRBV6-6 to TRBJ2-4; D is perhaps TRBD1 (6 bases). The CDR3 is 15 amino acids. V was clipped by 8 bases and J by 0 bases, with 14 bases between them. Germline V gene lookup returns CDR1 MNHNY and CDR2 SVGAGI (reference sequence). The CDR3: CASLPGQLAKNIQYF. DNA for the CDR3: TGTGCCAGCCTACCCGGACAGCTAGCCAAAAACATTCAGTACTTC.

V usage is TRBV6-6 and J usage is TRBJ2-2; 13 nucleotides line up with TRBD2. The ends lost 10 bases at V and 6 bases at J; junction bases unmatched: 5. This CDR3 is built from 14 residues. Germline V gene sequence: CDR1 MNHNY, CDR2 SVGAGI (reference sequence). The CDR3 is CATGLAGDPGELFF. In DNA, the CDR3 is TGTGCCACCGGACTAGCGGGAGACCCCGGGGAGCTGTTTTTT.

V gene TRBV7-6 combines with J gene TRBJ2-7; no firm D call. V gave up 6 bases and J gave up 5 bases, with 11 bases separating them. The CDR3 spans 12 residues. Germline CDR1 SGHVS, CDR2 FNYEAQ. CDR3 DNA: TGTGCCAGCAGTCCCGCTTTAGACGAGCAGTACTTC. The encoded protein is CASSPALDEQYF.

The chain employs TRBV5-4 and TRBJ2-3, with 12 bases that match TRBD2. The trim removed 0 bases at V and 10 bases at J, leaving 9 bases unmatched. The CDR3 has 16 residues. Germline V gene sequence: CDR1 SGHNT, CDR2 YYREEE (reference sequence). The CDR3 nucleotides read TGTGCCAGCAGCTTGGTGCTAGCGGGAGGGCTAATAGCGCAGTATTTT. Protein product: CASSLVLAGGLIAQYF.

The chain employs TRBV7-3 and TRBJ1-1; weak D call: TRBD1 (6 bases). Trimming took off 2 bases at V and 5 bases at J, with 12 bases between the two ends. This CDR3 has 14 amino acids. CDR1 is SGHTA and CDR2 is FQGTGA in the germline V gene. The CDR3 protein is CASSLVGGGTEAFF. In DNA, the CDR3 is TGTGCCAGCAGCTTAGTAGGGGGAGGGACTGAAGCTTTCTTT. The whole variable domain, remainder taken from reference TRBV7-3 and TRBJ1-1, is GAGVSQTPSNKVTEKGKYVELRCDPISGHTALYWYRQSLGQGPEFLIYFQGTGAADDSGLPNDRFFAVRPEGSVSTLKIQRTERGDSAVYLCASSLVGGGTEAFFGQGTRLTVV.

The V and J genes are TRBV18 and TRBJ1-2; no firm D call. Germline V lookup: CDR1 KGHSH, CDR2 LQKENI. Trimming cost V 3 bases and J 0 bases, with 23 bases left between them. This CDR3 has 19 residues. In DNA, the CDR3 is TGTGCCAGCTCACCTTACGTTGGAACCCGACTACAACCTAACTATGGCTACACCTTC. Amino acids: CASSPYVGTRLQPNYGYTF.

The J gene is TRBJ2-3, the V gene TRBV5-6, with D tentatively TRBD2 (5 bases). Looked up from germline, CDR1 is SGHDT and CDR2 is YYEEEE. V dropped 6 bases and J dropped 0 bases, with 17 bases sitting between them. CDR3 length equals 16 residues. The CDR3 DNA reads TGTGCCAGCACCGATCCTCGGAGGTTGAGCACAGATACGCAGTATTTT. Protein product: CASTDPRRLSTDTQYF.

The CDR3: CSVEFAGVVNEQFF. The CDR3 nucleotides are TGCAGCGTTGAATTTGCGGGAGTGGTGAATGAGCAGTTCTTC. This rearrangement joins TRBV29-1 to TRBJ2-1, with TRBD2 matching over 7 bases. V shed 2 bases and J 7 bases; nucleotides not matched to a gene: 8. The CDR3 runs to 14 residues. The germline V gene has CDR1 SQVTM and CDR2 ANQGSEA.

This chain uses TRBV6-5 with TRBJ2-7; 9 positions match TRBD1. CDR1 and CDR2 from the germline V gene are MNHEY and SVGAGI. The V gene end was trimmed by 10 bases and the J gene end by 3 bases; junction bases not matched to a gene: 7. CDR3 length: 13 residues. CDR3: CATGGQGLYEQYF. DNA of the CDR3: TGTGCCACGGGGGGACAGGGTCTCTACGAGCAGTACTTC.

The gene calls are TRBV7-2 and TRBJ2-1; 8 bases are shared with TRBD2. The ends lost 5 bases at V and 4 bases at J; junction bases unmatched: 7. The germline gives CDR1 SGHTA, CDR2 FQGNSA. The CDR3 has 15 amino acids. CDR3 DNA sequence: TGTGCCAGCAGCCCTACGGGACTAGGATACAATGAGCAGTTCTTC. Translated: CASSPTGLGYNEQFF.

This sequence joins TRBV4-1 and TRBJ1-5; 7 positions match TRBD1. The V gene's germline CDR1 is MGHRA and CDR2 YSYEKL. The CDR3 length is 15 residues. V trimming: 4 bases; J trimming: 4 bases; junction bases outside the gene matches: 7. The CDR3 loop reads CASSRGQLQNQPQHF. The CDR3 DNA reads as TGCGCCAGCAGCCGGGGACAGCTTCAAAATCAGCCCCAGCATTTT.

V is TRBV14 and J is TRBJ1-4; D is possibly TRBD1 (5 bases). Trimming cost V 4 bases and J 7 bases, with 16 bases left between them. CDR1 SGHDN and CDR2 FVKESK come from the germline V gene. The CDR3 covers 15 residues. The CDR3 sequence is CASSPDLGVGEKLFF. The CDR3 region has the DNA TGTGCCAGCAGCCCCGACTTAGGGGTGGGTGAAAAACTGTTTTTT.

V and J are TRBV5-6 and TRBJ1-1; D not resolved. The CDR3 length is 13 residues. Germline V CDR1 and CDR2: SGHDT, YYEEEE. With 2 bases removed from V and 6 bases from J, the gap between germline ends came to 11 bases. CDR3 amino acids: CASSFLMEAEAFF. The DNA for the CDR3 is TGTGCCAGCAGCTTCCTTATGGAGGCTGAAGCTTTCTTT.

This chain connects TRBV10-1 to TRBJ2-7; TRBD2 agrees at 11 bases. The CDR3 is 19 amino acids. V trimming: 0 bases; J trimming: 0 bases; junction bases outside the gene matches: 10. Germline loops: CDR1 WNHNN, CDR2 SYGVQD (reference sequence). The CDR3 is CASSESRTSGPYSSYEQYV. CDR3 DNA sequence: TGCGCCAGCAGTGAGTCGCGGACTAGCGGGCCCTATTCCTCCTACGAGCAGTACGTC.

In DNA form, the CDR3 reads TGCGCCAGCAGCCAAGAATGGCTAGATCTATACGAGCAGTACTTC. This gives the protein CASSQEWLDLYEQYF. This chain joins TRBV4-1 and TRBJ2-7; D is ambiguous. The V end was cut by 0 bases, the J end by 4 bases, with 13 bases between. CDR1 is MGHRA, CDR2 YSYEKL, per germline. This CDR3 comprises 15 residues.

The V and J genes are TRBV6-5 and TRBJ1-5; D might be TRBD1 (6 bases). Germline assignment: CDR1 MNHEY and CDR2 SVGAGI. V gave up 5 bases and J gave up 1 base, with 9 bases separating them. The CDR3 consists of 14 residues. CDR3 loop: CASSSGQSNQPQHF. The DNA for the CDR3 is TGTGCCAGCAGTAGTGGACAGAGCAATCAGCCCCAGCATTTT.

This chain links TRBV28 with TRBJ1-2, with 10 bases matching TRBD1. The CDR3 consists of 16 residues. CDR1 MDHEN and CDR2 SYDVKM come from the germline V gene. V lost 11 bases, J lost 7 bases, and 19 bases stayed unmatched. The CDR3 region has the DNA TGTGCCCTCCAGGGGCCGGGCGACAGGGGGCTATCTGGCTACACCTTC. It is translated as CALQGPGDRGLSGYTF.

The rearrangement joins TRBV6-1 to TRBJ2-3, with 12 nucleotides matching TRBD2. Germline loops: CDR1 MNHNS, CDR2 SASEGT. The trim removed 7 bases at V and 4 bases at J, leaving 6 bases unmatched. The CDR3 is 15 residues long. CDR3 protein: CASNRLAGEADTQYF. In DNA form, the CDR3 reads TGTGCCAGCAACCGACTAGCGGGAGAAGCAGATACGCAGTATTTT.

The V call is TRBV15, the J call TRBJ2-5; 7 positions match TRBD2. With 0 bases clipped from V and 2 bases from J, the junction kept 15 bases outside the gene matches. This CDR3 region has 19 residues. Germline CDR1 and CDR2: LNHNV and YYDKDF (reference sequence). The CDR3 DNA reads as TGTGCCACCAGCAGAGATCAGGTCTGGGCGGGAGTAACTCAAGAGACCCAGTACTTC. This gives the protein CATSRDQVWAGVTQETQYF.

Here the CDR3 reads CASSQGRNGNTEAFF. In DNA, the CDR3 is TGCGCCAGCAGCCAAGGGCGGAACGGGAACACTGAAGCTTTCTTT. The chain uses TRBV4-1 and TRBJ1-1; D remains unclear. The V and J ends lost 1 base and 1 base respectively, with 10 bases between them. Per germline, CDR1 MGHRA and CDR2 YSYEKL. The CDR3 is 15 residues long.

CDR3 in amino acids: CASSSTDTAEAFF. The CDR3 bases are TGCGCCAGCAGCTCAACCGACACGGCTGAAGCTTTCTTT. The J gene is TRBJ1-1, the V gene TRBV5-1; D is uncertain. The CDR3 is 13 residues long. Germline lookup yields CDR1 SGHRS and CDR2 YFSETQ. Trimming pared 3 bases from V and 6 bases from J, leaving 12 bases between.

In DNA form, the CDR3 reads TGCAGCGTGGGAGGGACAGGTTATGGCTACACCTTC. It encodes CSVGGTGYGYTF. This chain uses TRBV29-1 with TRBJ1-2; TRBD1 aligns across 8 bases. This CDR3 has 12 amino acids. Germline V gene data show CDR1 as SQVTM and CDR2 as ANQGSEA. V lost 6 bases, J lost 5 bases, and 5 bases stayed unmatched.

The chain couples TRBV6-1 to TRBJ1-2; 10 positions agree with TRBD1. The CDR3 runs to 13 residues. Germline V gene lookup returns CDR1 MNHNS and CDR2 SASEGT. After removal of 5 bases from V and 11 bases from J, the junction contained 8 bases not matched to a gene. The CDR3 DNA is TGTGCCAGCAGTCCCCGGGACAGGGGAATTTACACCTTC. It encodes CASSPRDRGIYTF.

This sequence joins TRBV5-1 and TRBJ2-3; D is unresolved. The CDR3 has 13 amino acids. The ends were cut back, 4 bases at V and 2 bases at J, with 8 bases in the middle. Germline CDR1 and CDR2: SGHRS and YFSETQ. CDR3 amino acids: CASSPPYTDTQYF. The DNA for the CDR3 is TGCGCCAGCAGCCCCCCCTACACAGATACGCAGTATTTT. Based on the CDR3 plus reference TRBV5-1 and TRBJ2-3, the full variable domain is KAGVTQTPRYLIKTRGQQVTLSCSPISGHRSVSWYQQTPGQGLQFLFEYFSETQRNKGNFPGRFSGRQFSNSRSEMNVSTLELGDSALYLCASSPPYTDTQYFGPGTRLTVL.

DNA for the CDR3: TGTGCCAGCAGCCCCGACAGGGGGCTCTTTTTT. This encodes CASSPDRGLFF. The chain employs TRBV7-9 and TRBJ1-4; 10 bases map to TRBD1. The CDR3 length is 11 residues. With 5 bases clipped from V and 17 bases from J, the junction kept 5 bases outside the gene matches. From germline, CDR1 is SEHNR and CDR2 FQNEAQ (reference sequence). The whole variable domain, filled in from reference TRBV7-9 and TRBJ1-4, reads DTGVSQNPRHKITKRGQNVTFRCDPISEHNRLYWYRQTLGQGPEFLTYFQNEAQLEKSRLLSDRFSAERPKGSFSTLEIQRTEQGDSAMYLCASSPDRGLFFGSGTQLSVL.

The genes are TRBV7-3 and TRBJ2-5; 7 bases match TRBD2. Trimming at V came to 5 bases and at J to 4 bases, leaving 10 bases not matched to a gene. Germline loops: CDR1 SGHTA, CDR2 FQGTGA. CDR3 length: 15 residues. CDR3 loop: CASSSTGTKPETQYF. The CDR3, as DNA: TGTGCCAGCAGCAGTACCGGGACTAAACCAGAGACCCAGTACTTC.